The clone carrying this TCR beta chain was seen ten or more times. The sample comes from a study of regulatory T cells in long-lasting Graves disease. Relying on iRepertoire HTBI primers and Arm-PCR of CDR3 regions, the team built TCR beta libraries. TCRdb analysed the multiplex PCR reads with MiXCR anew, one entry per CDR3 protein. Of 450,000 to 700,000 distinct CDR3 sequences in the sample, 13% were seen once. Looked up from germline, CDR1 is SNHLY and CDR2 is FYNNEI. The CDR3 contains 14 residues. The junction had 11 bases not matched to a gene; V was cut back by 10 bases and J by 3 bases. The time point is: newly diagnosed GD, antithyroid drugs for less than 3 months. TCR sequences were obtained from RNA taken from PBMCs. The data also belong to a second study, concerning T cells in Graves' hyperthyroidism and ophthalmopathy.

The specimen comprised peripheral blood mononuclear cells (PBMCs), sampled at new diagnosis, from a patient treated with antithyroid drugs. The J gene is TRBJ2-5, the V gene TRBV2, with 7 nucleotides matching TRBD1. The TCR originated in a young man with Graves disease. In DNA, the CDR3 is TGTGCCACCTCCCGTCGACAGGGAAAAGAGACCCAGTACTTC. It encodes CATSRRQGKETQYF.